A single sample gave rise to the 26 T cell receptor beta chains below, sequenced in a study of control samples from healthy donors and cancer patients. Produced via immunoSEQ multiplex PCR; TCRdb's table is partial and in-frame only. The table lists 100,000 to 150,000 clones, around 87% of them singletons. The specimen sequenced was blood. The receptor source for this set is a man in his sixties in good health.

This rearrangement joins TRBV30 to TRBJ1-3; D is ambiguous. The CDR3 is 12 amino acids. Germline V CDR1 and CDR2: GTSNPN, SVGIG (reference sequence). The germline V and J ends were trimmed by 4 bases and 4 bases, with 8 bases remaining between them. CDR3 sequence: CAWTLVGNTIYF. The CDR3 coding sequence is TGTGCCTGGACTCTAGTCGGAAACACCATATATTTT.

The CDR3 DNA is TGCGCCAGCAGTCCCGGACAGCTATACGAGCAGTACTTC. Protein product: CASSPGQLYEQYF. The chain combines TRBV23-1 with TRBJ2-7; TRBD1 is a possible D gene (6 bases). TRBV23-1 is recorded as an ORF, its role being uncertain. Trimming shortened V by 4 bases and J by 4 bases, and 11 bases separated the two germline ends. The CDR3 runs 13 residues.

This rearrangement joins TRBV24-1 to TRBJ2-3; D uncertain. The CDR3 spans 12 residues. From germline, CDR1 is KGHDR and CDR2 SFDVKD. The V end lost 5 bases, the J end lost 3 bases, and 5 bases lay between the germline ends. CDR3 DNA sequence: TGTGCCACCAGTGGAATGACAGATACGCAGTATTTT. Protein sequence: CATSGMTDTQYF.

The V call is TRBV5-1, the J call TRBJ1-1, with no clear D. Looked up from germline, CDR1 is SGHRS and CDR2 is YFSETQ. The CDR3 is 13 amino acids. V was clipped by 5 bases and J by 1 base, with 9 bases between them. CDR3 coding DNA: TGCGCCAGCAGTTTTAACACGAACACTGAAGCTTTCTTT. As protein: CASSFNTNTEAFF.

V gene TRBV5-6 combines with J gene TRBJ1-2; D not resolved. Trimming shortened V by 4 bases and J by 0 bases, and 10 bases separated the two germline ends. CDR3 length equals 14 residues. Germline assignment: CDR1 SGHDT and CDR2 YYEEEE. Written as DNA, the CDR3 is TGTGCCAGCAGCCTATGGCCTTCTAACTATGGCTACACCTTC. It yields the protein CASSLWPSNYGYTF.

This rearrangement joins TRBV2 to TRBJ1-3; no firm D call. The germline gives CDR1 SNHLY, CDR2 FYNNEI. The CDR3 runs to 15 residues. V lost 6 bases and J 0 bases, leaving 12 bases between the germline ends. CDR3 sequence (DNA): TGTGCCAGCAGCCCACGGACGAGCTCTGGAAACACCATATATTTT. Protein sequence: CASSPRTSSGNTIYF.

The genes are TRBV12-3 or TRBV12-4 and TRBJ1-2, with D uncertain. The CDR3 totals 11 residues. V shed 3 bases and J shed 8 bases, with 7 bases lying between them. CDR3 sequence (DNA): TGTGCCAGCAGTTTGGCAGGAGGCTACACCTTC. Its protein is CASSLAGGYTF.

This clone appeared once. The chain couples TRBV7-2 to TRBJ1-6; a possible D gene is TRBD1 (5 bases). Per the germline V gene, CDR1 is SGHTA and CDR2 is FQGNSA. The CDR3 covers 13 residues. Trimming took off 1 base at V and 9 bases at J, with 7 bases between the two ends. The CDR3 nucleotides read TGTGCCAGCAGCTTAGATGGGGGTTCACCCCTCCACTTT. This gives the protein CASSLDGGSPLHF.

This clone has a single count. This chain uses TRBV7-9 with TRBJ1-2; D might be TRBD1 (5 bases). CDR3 length equals 16 residues. Germline values: CDR1 SEHNR, CDR2 FQNEAQ (reference sequence). V was cut by 5 bases and J by 2 bases, with 18 bases left in between. In DNA form, the CDR3 reads TGTGCCAGCAGCCCCGTCGGACTAGGGGTGAACTATGGCTACACCTTC. As protein: CASSPVGLGVNYGYTF. Together with reference TRBV7-9 and TRBJ1-2, the CDR3 gives the full variable domain: DTGVSQNPRHKITKRGQNVTFRCDPISEHNRLYWYRQTLGQGPEFLTYFQNEAQLEKSRLLSDRFSAERPKGSFSTLEIQRTEQGDSAMYLCASSPVGLGVNYGYTFGSGTRLTVV.

This clone occurred once. The rearrangement joins TRBV11-2 to TRBJ1-1; D not resolved. The CDR3 is made up of 14 amino acids. Germline V lookup: CDR1 SGHAT, CDR2 FQNNGV. Trimming stripped 1 base from V and 6 bases from J, with 12 bases between. CDR3 protein: CASSLAIVIPEAFF. DNA of the CDR3: TGTGCCAGCAGCTTAGCCATAGTAATCCCTGAAGCTTTCTTT.

This chain uses TRBV7-3 with TRBJ2-6, with unresolved D. V lost 2 bases and J lost 1, with 12 bases in between. Germline V gives CDR1 SGHTA, CDR2 FQGTGA. CDR3 length: 17 residues. The CDR3 DNA reads TGTGCCAGCAGCTTATCGGTCTCCGGGTCTGGGGCCAACGTCCTGACTTTC. Translating gives CASSLSVSGSGANVLTF. Looking up the rest from reference TRBV7-3 and TRBJ2-6 gives the full variable domain: GAGVSQTPSNKVTEKGKYVELRCDPISGHTALYWYRQSLGQGPEFLIYFQGTGAADDSGLPNDRFFAVRPEGSVSTLKIQRTERGDSAVYLCASSLSVSGSGANVLTFGAGSRLTVL.

This chain connects TRBV4-1 to TRBJ2-5; 8 nucleotides align to TRBD1. Germline values: CDR1 MGHRA, CDR2 YSYEKL. The CDR3 extends over 15 amino acids. The V and J ends lost 3 bases and 4 bases, in that order; junction bases with no gene match: 7. CDR3: CASSQDRVGGETQYF. The CDR3 nucleotides are TGCGCCAGCAGCCAGGACAGGGTGGGGGGAGAGACCCAGTACTTC.

This rearrangement joins TRBV5-1 to TRBJ1-1; D possibly corresponds to TRBD1 (6 bases). Germline lookup yields CDR1 SGHRS and CDR2 YFSETQ. Trimming stripped 5 bases from V and 1 base from J, with 9 bases between. The length of the CDR3 is 13 residues. CDR3 bases: TGCGCCAGCAGGTCGACAGGGAACACTGAAGCTTTCTTT. Translated: CASRSTGNTEAFF. Together with reference TRBV5-1 and TRBJ1-1, the CDR3 gives the full variable domain: KAGVTQTPRYLIKTRGQQVTLSCSPISGHRSVSWYQQTPGQGLQFLFEYFSETQRNKGNFPGRFSGRQFSNSRSEMNVSTLELGDSALYLCASRSTGNTEAFFGQGTRLTVV.

The CDR3 sequence: CASSLGAGAEKFF. The CDR3 DNA is TGTGCCAGCAGTTTAGGGGCGGGGGCCGAAAAGTTCTTC. V is TRBV12-3 or TRBV12-4 and J is TRBJ2-1, with a possible D match to TRBD2 (7 bases). There are 13 residues in the CDR3. V lost 1 base and J 14 bases, leaving 15 bases between the germline ends.

The rearrangement links TRBV18 to TRBJ1-2; 10 bases fit TRBD1. There are 14 residues in the CDR3. The germline V gene encodes CDR1 KGHSH and CDR2 LQKENI. The trim removed 6 bases at V and 8 bases at J, leaving 9 bases unmatched. The CDR3 loop reads CASSPGTGDRGYTF. For the CDR3, the DNA is TGTGCCAGCTCTCCCGGGACAGGGGACCGCGGCTACACCTTC.

The chain has TRBV27 and TRBJ2-2, with 10 bases fitting TRBD1. The CDR3 extends over 17 amino acids. J lost 8 bases, V lost 3 bases, and 12 bases had no gene match. In germline, CDR1 is MNHEY, CDR2 SMNVEV (reference sequence). The CDR3 loop is CASSLSGTGARGGELFF. DNA of the CDR3: TGTGCCAGCAGTTTGTCCGGGACAGGGGCCCGTGGTGGGGAGCTGTTTTTT.

The V gene is TRBV3-1 (or the pseudogene TRBV3-2), the J gene TRBJ1-6, with D possibly TRBD1 on 6 matching bases. The V end lost 6 bases, the J end lost 8 bases, and 17 bases lay between the germline ends. CDR1 is LGHDT, CDR2 YNNKEL, per germline (reference sequence). The CDR3 covers 15 residues. The CDR3 sequence: CASSPSGVRDSPLHF. As DNA, the CDR3 is TGTGCCAGCAGTCCATCAGGGGTTCGGGATTCACCCCTCCACTTT.

V usage is TRBV4-2 and J usage is TRBJ2-7, with 8 bases identical to TRBD1. CDR1 is LGHNA and CDR2 is YNFKEQ in the germline V gene. The J segment lost 1 base and the V segment lost 1 base, leaving 3 bases of the junction unmatched. The CDR3 spans 15 residues. CDR3 sequence reads: CASSQVGQGSYEQYF. Here the CDR3 DNA reads TGTGCCAGCAGCCAAGTAGGACAGGGATCCTACGAGCAGTACTTC.

This clone was picked up one time. The CDR3 DNA sequence: TGTGCCAGCAGTCCACGACCAGGCACTGAAGCTTTCTTT. It translates to CASSPRPGTEAFF. The chain recombines TRBV27 with TRBJ1-1, with D unresolved. The CDR3 spans 13 residues. Trimming stripped 5 bases from V and 4 bases from J, with 11 bases between. Germline V gene data show CDR1 as MNHEY and CDR2 as SMNVEV (reference sequence).

This clone appeared a single time. The rearrangement links TRBV2 to TRBJ2-1, with 8 bases aligning to TRBD2. V was pared by 7 bases and J by 9 bases, with 8 bases of the junction left unmatched. The CDR3 contains 13 residues. The germline V gene has CDR1 SNHLY and CDR2 FYNNEI. The CDR3 sequence is CASTAGGAGEQFF. CDR3 nucleotides: TGTGCCAGCACTGCCGGGGGGGCCGGTGAGCAGTTCTTC.

This chain connects TRBV18 to TRBJ1-1; D uncertain. Between the trimmed V and J ends, which lost 0 bases and 2 bases, there was a span of 7 bases. Germline V lookup: CDR1 KGHSH, CDR2 LQKENI. This CDR3 region has 14 residues. CDR3 nucleotides: TGTGCCAGCTCACCACCGAACAGAAACACTGAAGCTTTCTTT. Residues: CASSPPNRNTEAFF.

This clone has a handful of counts. The rearrangement joins TRBV28 to TRBJ1-1; a weak D match, TRBD1 (5 bases). The V and J ends lost 5 bases and 10 bases respectively, with 11 bases between them. The CDR3 extends over 11 amino acids. From germline, CDR1 is MDHEN and CDR2 SYDVKM. CDR3 nucleotide sequence: TGTGCCAGCAGTCCCGCAAGGGGAGCTTTCTTT. Translated: CASSPARGAFF.

This clone was counted a few times. The chain's CDR3 is CAISESGPTGGYTF. The CDR3 DNA sequence: TGTGCCATCAGTGAGTCCGGACCCACGGGTGGCTACACCTTC. This rearrangement joins TRBV10-3 to TRBJ1-2; D uncertain. Germline CDR1 reads ENHRY; CDR2 reads SYGVKD. V was shortened by 0 bases and J by 7 bases, with 12 bases between the two germline ends. This CDR3 region has 14 residues.

CDR3 sequence: CAISVGQGEGYGYTF. In DNA form, the CDR3 reads TGTGCCATCAGCGTCGGACAGGGTGAGGGCTATGGCTACACCTTC. This chain joins TRBV10-3 and TRBJ1-2; 8 nucleotides match TRBD1. CDR1 is ENHRY, CDR2 SYGVKD, per germline. The CDR3 is made up of 15 amino acids. Unmatched junction bases numbered 10, after V lost 6 bases and J lost 4 bases.

The chain recombines TRBV11-2 with TRBJ1-2; a possible D gene is TRBD1 (5 bases). This CDR3 is built from 17 residues. In germline, CDR1 is SGHAT, CDR2 FQNNGV. Trimming left V 1 base short and J 2 bases short, with 17 bases between. In nucleotides, the CDR3 is TGTGCCAGCAGCTTAGGCTTTCAGGGAGGTCCCAACTATGGCTACACCTTC. Translated, it gives CASSLGFQGGPNYGYTF.

The CDR3 DNA sequence: TGTGCCAGCAGCAGGACTAGCGGGGGGATCAATGAGCAGTTCTTC. Its protein is CASSRTSGGINEQFF. The J gene is TRBJ2-1, the V gene TRBV9, with 14 bases lining up with TRBD2. V lost 4 bases to trimming and J lost 6 bases; unmatched junction nucleotides: 3. Germline V lookup: CDR1 SGDLS, CDR2 YYNGEE. The CDR3 is made up of 15 amino acids.